These 20 T cell receptor beta chains came from one sample sequenced in a study of T cells after yellow fever vaccination. Each CDR3 protein gets one entry after TCRdb re-called the 5' RACE reads with MiXCR. The repertoire has about 130,000 distinct CDR3 sequences, roughly 10% of them found once; the top ten carry 40%. The material was CD8+ T cells sorted from PBMCs, obtained on the day of the yellow fever booster vaccination. The receptors come from a man between 18 and 29 years old who received the YFV17D yellow fever vaccine.

The chain carries TRBV5-1 and TRBJ2-7, with a possible D match to TRBD2 (6 bases). From germline, CDR1 is SGHRS and CDR2 YFSETQ. Trimming left V 3 bases short and J 2 bases short, with 9 bases between. CDR3 length: 13 amino acids. Here the CDR3 DNA reads TGCGCCAGCAGCTGGGACTCGGCCTACGAGCAGTACTTC. This translates into CASSWDSAYEQYF.

The chain joins TRBV29-1 to TRBJ2-7; D unclear. Germline V gene lookup returns CDR1 SQVTM and CDR2 ANQGSEA. There are 15 residues in the CDR3. V dropped 5 bases and J dropped 0 bases, with 17 bases sitting between them. CDR3 protein: CSVQSVELSSYEQYF. The CDR3 DNA is TGCAGCGTTCAATCTGTAGAATTAAGCTCCTACGAGCAGTACTTC.

CDR3 DNA sequence: TGTGCCAGCAGCCAAGTCTCCAGCGGGGGGGCCGATACGCAGTATTTT. It translates to CASSQVSSGGADTQYF. The V call is TRBV4-2, the J call TRBJ2-3, with 10 bases aligning to TRBD2. V trimming: 1 base; J trimming: 6 bases; junction bases outside the gene matches: 7. This CDR3 is built from 16 residues. Germline values: CDR1 LGHNA, CDR2 YNFKEQ.

The chain is built from TRBV7-2 and TRBJ1-2; D may be TRBD1 (5 bases). The CDR3 has 15 residues. Germline lookup yields CDR1 SGHTA and CDR2 FQGNSA. The germline V and J ends were trimmed by 3 bases and 6 bases, with 17 bases remaining between them. The CDR3 bases are TGTGCCAGCAGCTTTTACAGGAGGGAAGTCGATGGCTACACCTTC. Translation: CASSFYRREVDGYTF.

The J gene is TRBJ1-1, the V gene TRBV5-1; a weak D match, TRBD1 (6 bases). The CDR3 extends over 15 amino acids. The V end lost 4 bases, the J end lost 0 bases, and 13 bases lay between the germline ends. The germline CDR1 and CDR2 sequences are SGHRS and YFSETQ. The CDR3 reads CASSPLDSLNTEAFF. DNA for the CDR3: TGCGCCAGCAGCCCACTGGACAGTTTGAACACTGAAGCTTTCTTT. Based on the CDR3 plus reference TRBV5-1 and TRBJ1-1, the full variable domain is KAGVTQTPRYLIKTRGQQVTLSCSPISGHRSVSWYQQTPGQGLQFLFEYFSETQRNKGNFPGRFSGRQFSNSRSEMNVSTLELGDSALYLCASSPLDSLNTEAFFGQGTRLTVV.

The V gene is TRBV15, the J gene TRBJ1-5; 7 bases align to TRBD1. This CDR3 region has 13 residues. With 5 bases clipped from V and 2 bases from J, the junction kept 0 bases outside the gene matches. Germline CDR1 reads LNHNV; CDR2 reads YYDKDF (reference sequence). The CDR3 sequence is CATSGTGNQPQHF. The DNA for the CDR3 is TGTGCCACCAGCGGGACAGGCAATCAGCCCCAGCATTTT. Variable domain in full (rest from reference TRBV15 and TRBJ1-5): DAMVIQNPRYQVTQFGKPVTLSCSQTLNHNVMYWYQQKSSQAPKLLFHYYDKDFNNEADTPDNFQSRRPNTSFCFLDIRSPGLGDTAMYLCATSGTGNQPQHFGDGTRLSIL.

This clonotype was seen only a few times. The CDR3 DNA follows: TGCGCCAGCACCGCCGTTATTCTAGCGGGGAGCTCCTACAATGAGCAGTTCTTC. Its translation: CASTAVILAGSSYNEQFF. V and J are TRBV10-2 and TRBJ2-1, with 9 bases matching TRBD2. CDR1 and CDR2 (germline): WSHSY, SAAADI. The CDR3 consists of 18 residues. J gave up 0 bases and V 7 bases, and 13 bases lay outside the gene matches.

This clonotype was seen at least ten times. The junction and the germline gene differ at one end; a read error may be behind it. The gene calls are TRBV27 and TRBJ1-2, with D unresolved. CDR3 size: 15 residues. Germline V gene data show CDR1 as MNHEY and CDR2 as SMNVEV (reference sequence). This CDR3 reads CASSSLTETKYGYTF. Here the CDR3 DNA reads TGTGCCAGCAGTTCCCTCACGGAGACTAAGTATGGCTACACCTTC.

This chain connects TRBV6-5 to TRBJ1-1; 11 positions agree with TRBD1. Unmatched junction bases numbered 3, after V lost 6 bases and J lost 3 bases. Germline V CDR1 and CDR2: MNHEY, SVGAGI. The CDR3 sequence is 14 residues long. The CDR3 sequence: CASSLGQGDTEAFF. CDR3 nucleotide sequence: TGTGCCAGCAGCCTGGGACAGGGGGACACTGAAGCTTTCTTT.

This clonotype has a handful of counts. This chain links TRBV3-1 with TRBJ2-7, with a weak D call TRBD1 (6 bases). The J call is uncertain, as TRBJ2-1 better fits the DNA end. The germline gives CDR1 LGHDT, CDR2 YNNKEL (reference sequence). CDR3 length equals 15 residues. The CDR3 DNA is TGTGCCAGCAGCCAAGGGGGGCTAAGCTCCTACGAGCAGTTCTTC. It encodes CASSQGGLSSYEQFF.

V and J are TRBV4-3 and TRBJ1-2; weak D call: TRBD1 (5 bases). CDR3 size: 14 residues. The germline gives CDR1 LGHNA, CDR2 YSLEER. The ends were cut back, 2 bases at V and 7 bases at J, with 14 bases in the middle. CDR3 DNA: TGCGCCAGCAGCCAACTATCAGGGATTGGTGGCTACACCTTC. Translating it yields CASSQLSGIGGYTF.

This clonotype was found many times. V gene TRBV20-1 combines with J gene TRBJ1-4; 10 bases align to TRBD1. CDR1 and CDR2 from the germline V gene are DFQATT and SNEGSKA (reference sequence). The CDR3 runs to 14 residues. The ends lost 6 bases at V and 5 bases at J; junction bases unmatched: 6. The CDR3 DNA is TGCAGTGCGGAGTCGACAGGGGGCAATGAAAAACTGTTTTTT. This codes for CSAESTGGNEKLFF.

This chain links TRBV7-9 with TRBJ2-7; D is ambiguous. Germline CDR1 reads SEHNR; CDR2 reads FQNEAQ (reference sequence). Trimming pared 2 bases from V and 0 bases from J, leaving 5 bases between. CDR3 length: 13 amino acids. This CDR3 is CASSLSTSYEQYF. The CDR3 DNA reads TGTGCCAGCAGCTTAAGCACCTCCTACGAGCAGTACTTC.

The gene calls are TRBV6-5 and TRBJ1-5; the D is unclear. V lost 2 bases and J lost 3, with 8 bases in between. Germline values: CDR1 MNHEY, CDR2 SVGAGI. There are 14 residues in the CDR3. The CDR3 nucleotides read TGTGCCAGCAGTTACCTTGGCACCAATCAGCCCCAGCATTTT. Protein: CASSYLGTNQPQHF.

This clonotype occurred many times. V usage is TRBV7-9 and J usage is TRBJ2-5; a weak D match, TRBD2 (6 bases). Germline V CDR1 and CDR2: SEHNR, FQNEAQ (reference sequence). Between the trimmed V and J ends, which lost 7 bases and 2 bases, there was a span of 14 bases. The CDR3 sequence is 14 residues long. CDR3 nucleotides: TGTGCCAGCAAGCCCGAGGGACTGCAAGAGACCCAGTACTTC. Encoded protein: CASKPEGLQETQYF.

The table lists this clonotype with many counts. The gene calls are TRBV7-2 and TRBJ2-7; tentative D call: TRBD2 (5 bases). CDR1 and CDR2 (germline): SGHTA, FQGNSA. This CDR3 is 15 amino acids long. Trimming shortened V by 6 bases and J by 5 bases, and 20 bases separated the two germline ends. The CDR3 DNA reads as TGTGCCAGCAGGAGTCGTGGGCGGGCGGCCAACGAGCAGTACTTC. It encodes CASRSRGRAANEQYF.

V usage is TRBV29-1 and J usage is TRBJ2-7; TRBD1 agrees at 9 bases. CDR1 is SQVTM and CDR2 is ANQGSEA in the germline V gene. V lost 2 bases to trimming and J lost 4 bases; unmatched junction nucleotides: 9. This CDR3 region has 15 residues. The CDR3 nucleotides read TGCAGCGTTGAATGGCTTACAGGGGGCGAATACGAGCAGTACTTC. The encoded protein is CSVEWLTGGEYEQYF.

This clonotype was found a few times. The chain employs TRBV6-2 or TRBV6-3 and TRBJ1-6; D is unresolved. The length of the CDR3 is 13 residues. Deletions cut 8 bases from V and 4 bases from J, with 9 bases between. The V gene's germline CDR1 is MNHEY and CDR2 SVGEGT. In DNA, the CDR3 is TGTGCCAGCCTCGGACCTTATAATTCACCCCTCCACTTT. It is translated as CASLGPYNSPLHF.

Only a few counts were recorded for this clonotype. The chain couples TRBV7-9 to TRBJ2-7, with D perhaps given as TRBD1 or TRBD2 (5 bases each). There are 14 residues in the CDR3. The V and J ends lost 5 bases and 2 bases respectively, with 13 bases between them. The germline V gene encodes CDR1 SEHNR and CDR2 FQNEAQ (reference sequence). CDR3 sequence (DNA): TGTGCCAGCAGCCCGACGGGGCCAACCTACGAGCAGTACGTC. Translation: CASSPTGPTYEQYV.

In this sample, this clonotype turned up a few times. A much larger clone sits a single nucleotide away, making a read error possible. The chain links TRBV7-9 to TRBJ2-7; D gene uncertain. The CDR3 consists of 12 residues. Per the germline V gene, CDR1 is SEHNR and CDR2 is FQNEAQ (reference sequence). The CDR3 DNA sequence: TGTGACAGCAGCTTAGCTTCCCACGAGCAGTACTTC. Its protein product is CDSSLASHEQYF.